This T cell receptor beta chain derives from a study of cytomegalovirus exposure and HLA in healthy donors. This PCR relied on a set of 60 Vbeta primers and 13 Jbeta primers. The protocol was immunoSEQ multiplex PCR, while the TCRdb copy is restricted to in-frame clones and leaves out a portion. Seen here are 130,000 to 150,000 clones, around 80% observed once, and the top ten hold 6.8%. The ends lost 0 bases at V and 5 bases at J; junction bases unmatched: 8. The CDR3 runs 15 residues. The germline V gene has CDR1 SGHRS and CDR2 YFSETQ. The source material was PBMCs. The receptor's source is a man aged 40-50 years in good health and CMV-seropositive. The chain recombines TRBV5-1 with TRBJ2-7, with 7 bases that match TRBD1. The chain's CDR3 is CASSLETGSYDEQYF. CDR3 in DNA: TGCGCCAGCAGCTTGGAGACAGGGAGTTACGACGAGCAGTACTTC.